This TCR beta chain derives from a study of blood T cell repertoires in COVID-19. As for the study in general: Samples taken during acute and convalescent COVID-19 were collected in the United States, Italy and Spain. The cDNA or gDNA used as material had been derived from T cells, B-cell-depleted T cells, or PBMCs.

Trimming took off 5 bases at V and 8 bases at J, with 7 bases between the two ends. CDR3 length: 11 residues. Germline-derived CDR1 and CDR2 are LGHDT and YNNKEL (reference sequence). Original processing notes: Reference gene primers were amplified, and this amplification served to estimate nucleated cell counts. Profiling relied on immunoSEQ multiplex PCR, and the TCRdb table lists in-frame clones only, not all of them. Clone size and V and J calls were adopted from that table, with D and trimming inferred from the DNA. This sample has 95,000 to 120,000 clones, with less than 75% found just once. The receptor was isolated from a woman aged 40 to 50 with acute or convalescent COVID-19. The sample comprised peripheral blood. The V and J genes are TRBV3-1 (or the pseudogene TRBV3-2) and TRBJ2-1; D remains unclear. Written as DNA, the CDR3 is TGTGCCAGCAGCTATCGCGATGAGCAGTTCTTC. Translation gives CASSYRDEQFF.